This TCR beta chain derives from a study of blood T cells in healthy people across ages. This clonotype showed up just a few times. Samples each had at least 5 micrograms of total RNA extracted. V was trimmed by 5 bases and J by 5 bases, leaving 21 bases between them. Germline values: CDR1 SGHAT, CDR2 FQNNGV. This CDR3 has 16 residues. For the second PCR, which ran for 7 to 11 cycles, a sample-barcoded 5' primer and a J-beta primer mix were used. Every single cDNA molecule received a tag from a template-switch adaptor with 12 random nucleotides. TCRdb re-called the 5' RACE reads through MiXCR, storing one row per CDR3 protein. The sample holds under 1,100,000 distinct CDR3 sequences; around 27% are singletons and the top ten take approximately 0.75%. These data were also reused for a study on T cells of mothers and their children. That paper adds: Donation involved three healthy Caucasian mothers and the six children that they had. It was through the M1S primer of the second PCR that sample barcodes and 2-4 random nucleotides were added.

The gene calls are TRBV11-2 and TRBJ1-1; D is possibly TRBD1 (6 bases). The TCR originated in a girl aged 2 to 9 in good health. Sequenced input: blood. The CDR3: CASSRSGAKVWTEAFF. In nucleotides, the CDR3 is TGTGCCAGCAGCCGTTCAGGGGCTAAAGTTTGGACTGAAGCTTTCTTT.